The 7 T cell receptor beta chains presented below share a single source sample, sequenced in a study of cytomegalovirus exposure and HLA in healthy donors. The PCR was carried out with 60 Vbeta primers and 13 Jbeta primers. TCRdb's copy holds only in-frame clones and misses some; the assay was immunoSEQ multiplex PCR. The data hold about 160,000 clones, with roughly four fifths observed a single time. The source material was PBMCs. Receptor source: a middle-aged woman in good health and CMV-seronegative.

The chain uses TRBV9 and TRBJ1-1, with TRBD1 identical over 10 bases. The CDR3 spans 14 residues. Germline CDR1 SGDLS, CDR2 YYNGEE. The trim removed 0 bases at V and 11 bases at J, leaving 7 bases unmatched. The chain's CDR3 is CASSVVDRGKVAFF. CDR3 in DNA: TGTGCCAGCAGCGTAGTGGACAGGGGGAAGGTCGCTTTCTTT. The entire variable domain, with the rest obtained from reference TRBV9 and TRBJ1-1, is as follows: DSGVTQTPKHLITATGQRVTLRCSPRSGDLSVYWYQQSLDQGLQFLIQYYNGEERAKGNILERFSAQQFPDLHSELNLSSLELGDSALYFCASSVVDRGKVAFFGQGTRLTVV.

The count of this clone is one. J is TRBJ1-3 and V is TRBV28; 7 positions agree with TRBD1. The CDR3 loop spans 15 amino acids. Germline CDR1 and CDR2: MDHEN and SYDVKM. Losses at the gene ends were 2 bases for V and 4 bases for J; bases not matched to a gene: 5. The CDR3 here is CASSLPTGKGNTIYF. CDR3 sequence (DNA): TGTGCCAGCAGTTTACCGACAGGGAAAGGAAACACCATATATTTT. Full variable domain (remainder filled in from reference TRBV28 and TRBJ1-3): DVKVTQSSRYLVKRTGEKVFLECVQDMDHENMFWYRQDPGLGLRLIYFSYDVKMKEKGDIPEGYSVSREKKERFSLILESASTNQTSMYLCASSLPTGKGNTIYFGEGSWLTVV.

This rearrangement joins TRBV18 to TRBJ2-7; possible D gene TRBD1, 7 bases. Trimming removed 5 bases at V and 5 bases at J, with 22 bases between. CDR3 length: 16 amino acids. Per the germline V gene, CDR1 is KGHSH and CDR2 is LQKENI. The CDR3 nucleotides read TGTGCCAGCTCATCTGCGCAGGGGGGCTTCATGGACGAGCAGTACTTC. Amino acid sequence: CASSSAQGGFMDEQYF. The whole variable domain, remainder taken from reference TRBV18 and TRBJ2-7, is NAGVMQNPRHLVRRRGQEARLRCSPMKGHSHVYWYRQLPEEGLKFMVYLQKENIIDESGMPKERFSAEFPKEGPSILRIQQVVRGDSAAYFCASSSAQGGFMDEQYFGPGTRLTVT.

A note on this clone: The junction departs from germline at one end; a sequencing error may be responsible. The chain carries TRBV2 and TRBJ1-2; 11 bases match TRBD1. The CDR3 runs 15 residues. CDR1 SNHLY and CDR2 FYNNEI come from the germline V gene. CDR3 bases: TGTGCCAGCAGAGAAGGACAGGGGGCTGTCTATGGCTACACCTTC. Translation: CASREGQGAVYGYTF.

DNA for the CDR3: TGCGCCAGCAGCCTGGGACACCAACTTAGCTCTGGGGCCAACGTCCTGACTTTC. Translated: CASSLGHQLSSGANVLTF. The rearrangement uses TRBV5-1 and TRBJ2-6; TRBD1 is a possible D gene (6 bases). This CDR3 has 18 amino acids. The germline V gene encodes CDR1 SGHRS and CDR2 YFSETQ. V was shortened by 4 bases and J by 0 bases, with 17 bases between the two germline ends. Supplemented by reference TRBV5-1 and TRBJ2-6, the full variable domain reads KAGVTQTPRYLIKTRGQQVTLSCSPISGHRSVSWYQQTPGQGLQFLFEYFSETQRNKGNFPGRFSGRQFSNSRSEMNVSTLELGDSALYLCASSLGHQLSSGANVLTFGAGSRLTVL.

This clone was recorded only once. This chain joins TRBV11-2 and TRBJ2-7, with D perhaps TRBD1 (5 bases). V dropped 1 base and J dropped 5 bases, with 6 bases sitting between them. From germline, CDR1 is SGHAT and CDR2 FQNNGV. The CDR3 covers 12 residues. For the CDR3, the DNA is TGTGCCAGCAGCTTAGGGGGCAACGAGCAGTACTTC. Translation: CASSLGGNEQYF.

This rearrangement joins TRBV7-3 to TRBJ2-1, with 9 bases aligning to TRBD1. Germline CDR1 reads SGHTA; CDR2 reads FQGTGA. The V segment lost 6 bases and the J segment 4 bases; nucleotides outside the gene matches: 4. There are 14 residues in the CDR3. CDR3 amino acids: CASRQGAGYNEQFF. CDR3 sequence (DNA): TGTGCCAGCAGACAGGGGGCAGGGTACAATGAGCAGTTCTTC.